This TCR beta chain stems from a study of early stage breast cancer tumors. Study overall: The ER+/PR+/HER2- tumors included 7 or 8 ductal and four lobular carcinomas.

CDR1 is LGHNA, CDR2 YSLEER, per germline. The CDR3 covers 16 residues. With 1 base clipped from V and 3 bases from J, the junction kept 9 bases outside the gene matches. Study-level points and caveats: Compared with adjacent normal breast, tumors showed around 2.5-fold denser, more clonal T cells. Enriched TCRB sequences shared across patients were mostly commonly generated sequences.

Each sample had two DNA replicates, approximately 0.5 ug blood or roughly 1.4 ug tissue. Using immunoSEQ multiplex PCR, the repertoire was profiled, and TCRdb retains in-frame clones only, with some absent. Of roughly 30,000 clones detected, 60% to 80% appear once; the ten largest clones hold about 4.5%. In regard to this clone: Its target is not known.

The source material was blood. The origin of this receptor is a person between 35 and 49 years old with breast cancer. The genes are TRBV4-3 and TRBJ2-7, with TRBD2 matching over 7 bases. The CDR3 DNA reads TGCGCCAGCAGCCAAGGCCGGGGGGAGCGTGGCTACGAGCAGTACTTC. This gives the protein CASSQGRGERGYEQYF.